The T cell receptor beta chain described here comes from a study of blood T cell repertoires in COVID-19. As for the study in general: There were acute and convalescent COVID-19 samples, and they came from the United States, Italy and Spain. The analysed material was cDNA or gDNA that came from T cells, B-cell-depleted T cells, or PBMCs.

The sample holds one count of this clone. CDR1 LNHDA and CDR2 SQIVND come from the germline V gene (reference sequence). CDR3 length equals 14 residues. V lost 6 bases, J lost 4 bases, and 3 bases stayed unmatched. As processed by the authors: Nucleated cell counts were estimated from reference gene primer amplification. The data were produced by immunoSEQ multiplex PCR, yet TCRdb's version contains in-frame clones alone and is incomplete. V and J calls and clone size are given by that table; D and trimming were obtained from the DNA. The sample has 130,000 or so clones, 70% to 90% seen once; the top ten hold around 18%.

The sequencing sample was made of peripheral blood. The chain has TRBV19 and TRBJ1-4; 9 positions match TRBD1. The sequence derives from a woman between 50 and 59 years old who had recovered from COVID-19. The CDR3 sequence: CASSPDRGNEKLFF. Written as DNA, the CDR3 is TGTGCCAGTAGCCCGGACAGGGGTAATGAAAAACTGTTTTTT.